The 20 T cell receptor beta chains presented below share a single source sample, sequenced in a study of blood T cell repertoires in COVID-19. Assay used: immunoSEQ multiplex PCR; TCRdb lists only in-frame clones, some missing. The repertoire holds around 170,000 clones, with 89% as singletons. The specimen was peripheral blood. The receptors were gathered from a man in his 60s with acute or convalescent COVID-19.

The chain is built from TRBV11-2 and TRBJ1-1; D is undetermined. The V and J ends lost 5 bases and 6 bases respectively, with 13 bases between them. From germline, CDR1 is SGHAT and CDR2 FQNNGV. The CDR3 length is 13 residues. CDR3 region: CASSRKAGSEAFF. For the CDR3, the DNA is TGTGCCAGCAGCCGGAAGGCCGGGTCTGAAGCTTTCTTT. Variable domain in full (rest from reference TRBV11-2 and TRBJ1-1): EAGVAQSPRYKIIEKRQSVAFWCNPISGHATLYWYQQILGQGPKLLIQFQNNGVVDDSQLPKDRFSAERLKGVDSTLKIQPAKLEDSAVYLCASSRKAGSEAFFGQGTRLTVV.

This chain links TRBV3-1 (or the pseudogene TRBV3-2) with TRBJ2-7; TRBD1 might be the D (5 bases). The CDR3 loop spans 13 amino acids. Germline CDR1 reads LGHDT; CDR2 reads YNNKEL (reference sequence). Trimming cost V 1 base and J 5 bases, with 9 bases left between them. CDR3 residues: CASSQAGLDEQYF. In nucleotides, the CDR3 is TGTGCCAGCAGCCAAGCAGGGTTGGACGAGCAGTACTTC.

The V call is TRBV7-9, the J call TRBJ1-4; 7 bases map to TRBD1. With 0 bases clipped from V and 7 bases from J, the junction kept 8 bases outside the gene matches. The CDR3 length is 16 residues. Germline CDR1 is SEHNR and CDR2 is FQNEAQ (reference sequence). The CDR3 DNA is TGTGCCAGCAGCTTAGCGAGGGGGCAAGGTCTTGAAAAACTGTTTTTT. It encodes CASSLARGQGLEKLFF.

The chain recombines TRBV7-3 with TRBJ1-6, with TRBD1 matching 9 bases. J gave up 6 bases and V 2 bases, and 2 bases lay outside the gene matches. The germline CDR1 and CDR2 sequences are SGHTA and FQGTGA. The CDR3 length is 15 residues. The CDR3 DNA is TGTGCCAGCAGCTTACGGGACAGGGCTAATTCACCCCTCCACTTT. Its protein is CASSLRDRANSPLHF.

The J gene is TRBJ1-2, the V gene TRBV7-6; TRBD1 agrees at 7 bases. Trimming cost V 5 bases and J 6 bases; bases outside gene matches: 9. CDR1 is SGHVS and CDR2 is FNYEAQ in the germline V gene. This CDR3 is built from 14 residues. The CDR3 nucleotides are TGTGCCAGCAGCAGACGGACAGGAGGTGATGGCTACACCTTC. Protein: CASSRRTGGDGYTF. Full variable domain (remainder filled in from reference TRBV7-6 and TRBJ1-2): GAGVSQSPRYKVTKRGQDVALRCDPISGHVSLYWYRQALGQGPEFLTYFNYEAQQDKSGLPNDRFSAERPEGSISTLTIQRTEQRDSAMYRCASSRRTGGDGYTFGSGTRLTVV.

The chain has TRBV18 and TRBJ2-1; TRBD1 agrees at 8 bases. CDR1 KGHSH and CDR2 LQKENI come from the germline V gene. The CDR3 length is 18 residues. Germline trimming cut 4 bases from V and 4 bases from J; bases unmatched to any gene: 15. The CDR3 loop reads CASSRTRVGQGIYNEQFF. The DNA of the CDR3 is TGTGCCAGCTCACGAACGCGGGTTGGACAGGGTATTTACAATGAGCAGTTCTTC.

The chain uses TRBV11-2 and TRBJ2-2, with a possible D match to TRBD1 (7 bases). Germline lookup yields CDR1 SGHAT and CDR2 FQNNGV. V gave up 6 bases and J gave up 2 bases, with 16 bases separating them. CDR3 length: 16 amino acids. CDR3 in DNA: TGTGCCAGCAGACCCGCGGGACAGATTAACACCGGGGAGCTGTTTTTT. It specifies CASRPAGQINTGELFF. The full variable domain, completed using reference TRBV11-2 and TRBJ2-2, is EAGVAQSPRYKIIEKRQSVAFWCNPISGHATLYWYQQILGQGPKLLIQFQNNGVVDDSQLPKDRFSAERLKGVDSTLKIQPAKLEDSAVYLCASRPAGQINTGELFFGEGSRLTVL.

The chain joins TRBV15 to TRBJ1-1; a possible D gene is TRBD1 (6 bases). Germline CDR1 LNHNV, CDR2 YYDKDF (reference sequence). This CDR3 spans 15 amino acids. Trimming stripped 0 bases from V and 0 bases from J, with 8 bases between. CDR3 in amino acids: CATSRDDRLNTEAFF. The CDR3 DNA sequence: TGTGCCACCAGCAGAGACGACAGGTTGAACACTGAAGCTTTCTTT.

The V and J genes are TRBV5-8 and TRBJ2-2; no firm D call. Deletions cut 6 bases from V and 4 bases from J, with 13 bases between. The CDR3 loop spans 14 amino acids. Germline CDR1 and CDR2: SGHTS and YDEGEE. The CDR3 DNA follows: TGTGCCAGCACCCGTACCCGCGGCACCGGGGAGCTGTTTTTT. Its translation: CASTRTRGTGELFF.

The sample holds one count of this clone. Here the CDR3 reads CASSQTQGPISTDTQYF. The CDR3 DNA sequence: TGTGCCAGCAGCCAAACACAGGGTCCCATTAGCACAGATACGCAGTATTTT. The rearrangement links TRBV9 to TRBJ2-3, with a possible D match to TRBD1 (6 bases). With 4 bases removed from V and 0 bases from J, the gap between germline ends came to 18 bases. Germline V lookup: CDR1 SGDLS, CDR2 YYNGEE. The CDR3 contains 17 residues.

The V and J genes are TRBV5-1 and TRBJ1-3, with D possibly being TRBD1 (6 bases). Trimming removed 4 bases at V and 2 bases at J, with 13 bases between. The CDR3 loop spans 15 amino acids. CDR1 and CDR2 (germline): SGHRS, YFSETQ. As DNA, the CDR3 is TGCGCCAGCAGCCCAGGGGTTCTGACTGGAAACACCATATATTTT. Translated, it gives CASSPGVLTGNTIYF.

The chain uses TRBV9 and TRBJ2-2, with TRBD2 matching 11 bases. Germline CDR1 and CDR2: SGDLS and YYNGEE. CDR3 length: 15 residues. Trimming took 2 bases from V and 4 from J; bases not matched to a gene: 1. The CDR3 region has the DNA TGTGCCAGCAGCGTCGGACTAGCGGGCACCGGGGAGCTGTTTTTT. Translating it yields CASSVGLAGTGELFF.

The rearrangement joins TRBV6-5 to TRBJ1-1, with 10 nucleotides matching TRBD1. V gave up 2 bases and J gave up 4 bases; unmatched junction bases: 4. Germline V gene data show CDR1 as MNHEY and CDR2 as SVGAGI. CDR3 size: 15 residues. CDR3 DNA: TGTGCCAGCAGTTACCTGACAGGGGGCTTCACTGAAGCTTTCTTT. Translating it yields CASSYLTGGFTEAFF.

V usage is TRBV29-1 and J usage is TRBJ1-2; D possibly corresponds to TRBD1 (5 bases). The CDR3 consists of 15 residues. Trimming pared 4 bases from V and 7 bases from J, leaving 22 bases between. Germline-derived CDR1 and CDR2 are SQVTM and ANQGSEA. In nucleotides, the CDR3 is TGCAGCGTTGGAGGTTTAGACACAGGACGGGTTGGCTACACCTTC. Amino acid sequence: CSVGGLDTGRVGYTF.

Here the CDR3 reads CASSPGINTGELFF. The CDR3 DNA sequence: TGTGCCAGCAGTCCCGGGATTAACACCGGGGAGCTGTTTTTT. The J gene is TRBJ2-2, the V gene TRBV7-9; a possible D gene is TRBD2 (5 bases). Germline CDR1 and CDR2: SEHNR and FQNEAQ (reference sequence). Trimming removed 6 bases from V and 2 bases from J, with 10 bases in between. This CDR3 comprises 14 residues.

The chain employs TRBV15 and TRBJ2-4; the D gene is possibly TRBD1 (5 bases). Germline values: CDR1 LNHNV, CDR2 YYDKDF (reference sequence). The CDR3 runs 16 residues. The ends were cut back, 0 bases at V and 2 bases at J, with 11 bases in the middle. For the CDR3, the DNA is TGTGCCACCAGCAGAGATATTGGGGCGACCAAAAACATTCAGTACTTC. It encodes CATSRDIGATKNIQYF.

The chain couples TRBV6-5 to TRBJ1-6, with unresolved D. V lost 0 bases and J lost 4, with 7 bases in between. Germline lookup yields CDR1 MNHEY and CDR2 SVGAGI. The CDR3 has 15 residues. The CDR3, as DNA: TGTGCCAGCAGTTACTCGCCAGTTTATAATTCACCCCTCCACTTT. Translated, it gives CASSYSPVYNSPLHF.

This clone was seen a single time. The V gene is TRBV3-1 (or the pseudogene TRBV3-2), the J gene TRBJ2-4, with D maybe TRBD1 (5 bases). CDR3 length equals 16 residues. Germline CDR1 reads LGHDT; CDR2 reads YNNKEL (reference sequence). The V gene lost 4 bases and the J gene lost 6 bases, with 19 bases spanning the gap. CDR3 loop: CASSRTRERFGNIQYF. The CDR3 DNA reads TGTGCCAGCAGCCGAACCAGGGAACGATTCGGAAACATTCAGTACTTC.

The V gene is TRBV27, the J gene TRBJ2-1; 10 bases line up with TRBD1. CDR1 MNHEY and CDR2 SMNVEV come from the germline V gene (reference sequence). Unmatched junction bases numbered 4, after V lost 4 bases and J lost 7 bases. The CDR3 length is 14 residues. The CDR3 sequence is CASSYRQGANEQFF. DNA of the CDR3: TGTGCCAGCAGTTATCGACAGGGGGCTAATGAGCAGTTCTTC.

This clone was seen just once. The chain recombines TRBV27 with TRBJ2-7, with TRBD1 as a possible D gene (6 bases). V gave up 6 bases and J gave up 6 bases, with 12 bases separating them. The CDR3 extends over 12 amino acids. Germline V CDR1 and CDR2: MNHEY, SMNVEV (reference sequence). The CDR3 is CASSNHRAEQYF. The CDR3, as DNA: TGTGCCAGCAGCAACCACAGGGCCGAGCAGTACTTC.